Below, 10 T cell receptor beta chains from the same sample are listed, as sequenced in a study of cytomegalovirus exposure and HLA in healthy donors. Repertoires were generated with immunoSEQ multiplex PCR, while TCRdb's copy carries only in-frame clones and drops some. This sample has tens of thousands of clones; 80% to 95% occur once, and the top ten carry approximately 4%. Sequencing was carried out using PBMCs. All receptors come from a woman in her 30s in good health and CMV-seronegative.

This chain uses TRBV16 with TRBJ2-1, with 15 bases aligning to TRBD2. There are 20 residues in the CDR3. Trimming removed 1 base from V and 5 bases from J; junction bases left unmatched: 12. Germline lookup yields CDR1 KGHSY and CDR2 FQNENV. CDR3 sequence reads: CASSQYGTSGGNIQNNEQFF. The CDR3 nucleotides are TGTGCCAGCAGCCAATACGGGACTAGCGGGGGGAACATACAAAACAATGAGCAGTTCTTC.

This chain uses TRBV10-3 with TRBJ1-4, with 8 positions matching TRBD1. The V segment lost 3 bases and the J segment 5 bases; nucleotides outside the gene matches: 8. CDR1 and CDR2 from the germline V gene are ENHRY and SYGVKD. This CDR3 contains 16 residues. The CDR3 DNA is TGTGCCATCAGTGAAACCTCGGACAGGGCAAATGAAAAACTGTTTTTT. Its translation is CAISETSDRANEKLFF.

The chain recombines TRBV11-3 with TRBJ2-3, with 7 nucleotides matching TRBD2. Germline lookup yields CDR1 SGHNT and CDR2 YENEEA. The CDR3 covers 17 residues. The trim removed 1 base at V and 1 base at J, leaving 8 bases unmatched. The chain's CDR3 is CASSLAGAGAGTDTQYF. Here the CDR3 DNA reads TGTGCCAGCAGCTTAGCTGGGGCGGGAGCGGGCACAGATACGCAGTATTTT.

V and J are TRBV28 and TRBJ2-7; a possible D gene is TRBD1 (6 bases). Per the germline V gene, CDR1 is MDHEN and CDR2 is SYDVKM. V lost 6 bases and J lost 2, with 17 bases in between. This CDR3 is 15 amino acids long. The DNA for the CDR3 is TGTGCCAGCAGGTCTACCGGGACAATTACCTACGAGCAGTACTTC. It is translated as CASRSTGTITYEQYF.

V gene TRBV5-1 combines with J gene TRBJ2-5, with 9 bases fitting TRBD2. V dropped 1 base and J dropped 4; count of bases not matched to a gene: 11. CDR1 SGHRS and CDR2 YFSETQ come from the germline V gene. The CDR3 spans 17 residues. This CDR3 is CASSLPASGNLGETQYF. The CDR3 region has the DNA TGCGCCAGCAGCTTGCCCGCTAGCGGGAATTTGGGAGAGACCCAGTACTTC. Based on the CDR3 plus reference TRBV5-1 and TRBJ2-5, the full variable domain is KAGVTQTPRYLIKTRGQQVTLSCSPISGHRSVSWYQQTPGQGLQFLFEYFSETQRNKGNFPGRFSGRQFSNSRSEMNVSTLELGDSALYLCASSLPASGNLGETQYFGPGTRLLVL.

The J gene is TRBJ2-6, the V gene TRBV5-4; D gene ambiguous. V lost 7 bases and J lost 1, with 9 bases in between. CDR1 and CDR2 (germline): SGHNT, YYREEE (reference sequence). The CDR3 sequence is 14 residues long. The CDR3 region has the DNA TGTGCCAGCCGAGTTGGTTCTGGGGCCAACGTCCTGACTTTC. Protein sequence: CASRVGSGANVLTF.

V is TRBV6-6 and J is TRBJ2-7; 11 nucleotides agree with TRBD2. V was clipped by 2 bases and J by 2 bases; unmatched bases: 2. The CDR3 is made up of 15 amino acids. CDR1 is MNHNY and CDR2 is SVGAGI in the germline V gene (reference sequence). Here the CDR3 DNA reads TGTGCCAGCAGTTACCTAGCGGGGGGACCCTACGAGCAGTACTTC. Translating gives CASSYLAGGPYEQYF.

The V gene is TRBV9, the J gene TRBJ1-6, with 8 bases fitting TRBD1. The germline CDR1 and CDR2 sequences are SGDLS and YYNGEE. The CDR3 is 18 residues long. After removal of 5 bases from V and 7 bases from J, the junction contained 17 bases not matched to a gene. CDR3 protein: CASSPRYETGTGNSPLHF. The CDR3 DNA is TGTGCCAGCAGTCCCCGCTACGAAACCGGGACAGGAAATTCACCCCTCCACTTT.

V usage is TRBV7-9 and J usage is TRBJ2-2; no clear D. The CDR3 sequence is 16 residues long. Germline V gene sequence: CDR1 SEHNR, CDR2 FQNEAQ (reference sequence). V gave up 3 bases and J gave up 1 base, with 12 bases separating them. CDR3 protein: CASSLSELMNTGELFF. CDR3 DNA sequence: TGTGCCAGCAGCTTGAGTGAACTTATGAACACCGGGGAGCTGTTTTTT. Looking up the rest from reference TRBV7-9 and TRBJ2-2 gives the full variable domain: DTGVSQNPRHKITKRGQNVTFRCDPISEHNRLYWYRQTLGQGPEFLTYFQNEAQLEKSRLLSDRFSAERPKGSFSTLEIQRTEQGDSAMYLCASSLSELMNTGELFFGEGSRLTVL.

The chain is built from TRBV5-6 and TRBJ1-3; D gene uncertain. This CDR3 is built from 16 residues. The germline V gene has CDR1 SGHDT and CDR2 YYEEEE. V lost 0 bases and J lost 0, with 10 bases in between. CDR3 sequence (DNA): TGTGCCAGCAGCTTGGGGGCAGGAGGCTCTGGAAACACCATATATTTT. Protein: CASSLGAGGSGNTIYF.